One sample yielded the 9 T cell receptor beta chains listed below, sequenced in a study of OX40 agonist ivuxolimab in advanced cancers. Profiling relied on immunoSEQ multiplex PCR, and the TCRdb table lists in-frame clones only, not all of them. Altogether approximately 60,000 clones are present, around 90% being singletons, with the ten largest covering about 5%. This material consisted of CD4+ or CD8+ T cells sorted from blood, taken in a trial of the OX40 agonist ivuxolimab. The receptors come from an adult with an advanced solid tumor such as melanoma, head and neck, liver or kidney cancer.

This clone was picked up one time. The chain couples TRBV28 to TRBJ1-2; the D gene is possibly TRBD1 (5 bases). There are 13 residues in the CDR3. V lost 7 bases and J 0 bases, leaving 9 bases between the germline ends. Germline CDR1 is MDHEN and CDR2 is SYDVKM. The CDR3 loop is CASKKTANYGYTF. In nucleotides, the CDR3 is TGTGCCAGCAAAAAGACAGCTAACTATGGCTACACCTTC.

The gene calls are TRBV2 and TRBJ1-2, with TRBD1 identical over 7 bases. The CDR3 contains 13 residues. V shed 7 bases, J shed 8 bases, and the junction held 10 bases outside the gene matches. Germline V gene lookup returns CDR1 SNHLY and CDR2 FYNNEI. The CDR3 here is CASMTDRVDGYTF. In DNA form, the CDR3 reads TGTGCCAGCATGACCGACAGGGTTGACGGCTACACCTTC.

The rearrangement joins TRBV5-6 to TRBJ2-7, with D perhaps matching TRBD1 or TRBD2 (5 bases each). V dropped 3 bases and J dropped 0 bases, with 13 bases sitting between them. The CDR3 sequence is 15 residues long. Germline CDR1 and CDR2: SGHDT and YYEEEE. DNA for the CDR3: TGTGCCAGCAGCTCTCTGGGGGATTACTCCTACGAGCAGTACTTC. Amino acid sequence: CASSSLGDYSYEQYF.

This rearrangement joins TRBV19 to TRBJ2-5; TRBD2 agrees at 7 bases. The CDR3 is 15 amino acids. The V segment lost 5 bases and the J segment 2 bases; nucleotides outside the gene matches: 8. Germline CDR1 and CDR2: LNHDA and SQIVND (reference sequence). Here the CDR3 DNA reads TGTGCCAGTAGTCCCGGGCCCGGGGGGCAAGAGACCCAGTACTTC. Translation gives CASSPGPGGQETQYF.

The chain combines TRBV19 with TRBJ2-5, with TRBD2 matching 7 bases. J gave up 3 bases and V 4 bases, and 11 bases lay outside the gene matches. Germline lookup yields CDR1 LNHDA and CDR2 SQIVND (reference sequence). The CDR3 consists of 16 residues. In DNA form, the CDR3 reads TGTGCCAGTAGTAGGGGGAGGGAGCGGGCCAAAGAGACCCAGTACTTC. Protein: CASSRGRERAKETQYF.

Written as DNA, the CDR3 is TGTGCCAGCAGTGTAGGGGCAGGTCTAGCCAAAAACATTCAGTACTTC. Translating it yields CASSVGAGLAKNIQYF. The rearrangement uses TRBV2 and TRBJ2-4; possibly TRBD1 for D (5 bases). CDR1 and CDR2 from the germline V gene are SNHLY and FYNNEI. CDR3 length equals 16 residues. Trimming stripped 4 bases from V and 0 bases from J, with 13 bases between. The full variable domain, in which reference TRBV2 and TRBJ2-4 provide the parts outside the CDR3, is EPEVTQTPSHQVTQMGQEVILRCVPISNHLYFYWYRQILGQKVEFLVSFYNNEISEKSEIFDDQFSVERPDGSNFTLKIRSTKLEDSAMYFCASSVGAGLAKNIQYFGAGTRLSVL.

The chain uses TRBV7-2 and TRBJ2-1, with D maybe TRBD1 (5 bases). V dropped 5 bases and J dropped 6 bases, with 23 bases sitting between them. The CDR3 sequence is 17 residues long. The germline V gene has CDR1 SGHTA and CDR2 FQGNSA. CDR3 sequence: CASSERQLPPLPNEQFF. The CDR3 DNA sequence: TGTGCCAGCAGCGAAAGACAGCTACCCCCACTCCCCAATGAGCAGTTCTTC.

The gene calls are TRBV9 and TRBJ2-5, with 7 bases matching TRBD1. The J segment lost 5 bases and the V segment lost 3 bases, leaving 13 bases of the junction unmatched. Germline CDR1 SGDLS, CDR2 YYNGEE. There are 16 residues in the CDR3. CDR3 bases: TGTGCCAGCAGCGGCGATAGACAGGGTCCCTTGGAGACCCAGTACTTC. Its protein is CASSGDRQGPLETQYF.

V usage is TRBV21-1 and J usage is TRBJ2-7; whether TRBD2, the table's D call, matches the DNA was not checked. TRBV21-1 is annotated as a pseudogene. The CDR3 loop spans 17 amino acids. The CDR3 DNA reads TGTGCCAGCAGCAATTGGGGGACTAGCGGGAGTACCTACGAGCAGTACTTC. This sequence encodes CASSNWGTSGSTYEQYF.